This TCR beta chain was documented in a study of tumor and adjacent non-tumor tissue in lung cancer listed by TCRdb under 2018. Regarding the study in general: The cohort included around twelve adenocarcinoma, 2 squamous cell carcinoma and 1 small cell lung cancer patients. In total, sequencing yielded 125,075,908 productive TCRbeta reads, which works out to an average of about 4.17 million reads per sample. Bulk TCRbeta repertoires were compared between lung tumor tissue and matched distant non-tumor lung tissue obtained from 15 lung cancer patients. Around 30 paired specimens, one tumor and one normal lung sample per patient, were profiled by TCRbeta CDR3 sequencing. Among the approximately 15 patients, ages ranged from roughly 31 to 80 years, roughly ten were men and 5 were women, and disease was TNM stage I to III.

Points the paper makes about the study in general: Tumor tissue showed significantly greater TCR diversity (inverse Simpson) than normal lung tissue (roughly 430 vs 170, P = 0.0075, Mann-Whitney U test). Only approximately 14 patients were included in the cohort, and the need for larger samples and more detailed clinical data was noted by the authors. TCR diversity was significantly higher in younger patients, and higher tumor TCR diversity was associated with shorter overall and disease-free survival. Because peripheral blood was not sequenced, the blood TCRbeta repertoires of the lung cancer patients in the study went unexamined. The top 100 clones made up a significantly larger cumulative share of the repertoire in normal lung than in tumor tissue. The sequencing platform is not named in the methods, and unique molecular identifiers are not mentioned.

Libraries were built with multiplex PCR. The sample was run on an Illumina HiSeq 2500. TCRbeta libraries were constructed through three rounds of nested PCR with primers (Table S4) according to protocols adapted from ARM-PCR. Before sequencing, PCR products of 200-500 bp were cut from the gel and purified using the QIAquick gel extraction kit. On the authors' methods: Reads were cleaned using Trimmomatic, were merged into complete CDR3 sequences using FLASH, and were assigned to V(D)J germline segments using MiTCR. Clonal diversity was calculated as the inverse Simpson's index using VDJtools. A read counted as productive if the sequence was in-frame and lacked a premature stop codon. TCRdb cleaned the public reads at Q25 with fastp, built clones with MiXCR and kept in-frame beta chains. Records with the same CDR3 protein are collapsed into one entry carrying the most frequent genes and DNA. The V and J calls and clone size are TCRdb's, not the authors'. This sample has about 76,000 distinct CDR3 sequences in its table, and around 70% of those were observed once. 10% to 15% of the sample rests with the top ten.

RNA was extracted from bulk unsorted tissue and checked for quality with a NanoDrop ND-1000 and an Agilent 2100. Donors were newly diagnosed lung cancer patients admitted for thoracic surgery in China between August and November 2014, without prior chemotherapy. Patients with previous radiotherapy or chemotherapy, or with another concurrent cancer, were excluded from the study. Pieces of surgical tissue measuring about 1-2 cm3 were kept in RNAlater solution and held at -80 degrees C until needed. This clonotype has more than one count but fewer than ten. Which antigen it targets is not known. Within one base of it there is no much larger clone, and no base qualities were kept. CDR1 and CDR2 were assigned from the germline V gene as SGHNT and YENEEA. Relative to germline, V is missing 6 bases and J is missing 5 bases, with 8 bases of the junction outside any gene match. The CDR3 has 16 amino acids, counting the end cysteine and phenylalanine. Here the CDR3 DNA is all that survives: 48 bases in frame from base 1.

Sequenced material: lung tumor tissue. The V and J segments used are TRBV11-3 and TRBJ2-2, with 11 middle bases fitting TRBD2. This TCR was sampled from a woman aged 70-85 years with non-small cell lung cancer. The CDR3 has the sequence CASRVAGGPGTGELFF. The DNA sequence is TGTGCCAGCAGAGTAGCGGGAGGGCCAGGGACCGGGGAGCTGTTTTTT.